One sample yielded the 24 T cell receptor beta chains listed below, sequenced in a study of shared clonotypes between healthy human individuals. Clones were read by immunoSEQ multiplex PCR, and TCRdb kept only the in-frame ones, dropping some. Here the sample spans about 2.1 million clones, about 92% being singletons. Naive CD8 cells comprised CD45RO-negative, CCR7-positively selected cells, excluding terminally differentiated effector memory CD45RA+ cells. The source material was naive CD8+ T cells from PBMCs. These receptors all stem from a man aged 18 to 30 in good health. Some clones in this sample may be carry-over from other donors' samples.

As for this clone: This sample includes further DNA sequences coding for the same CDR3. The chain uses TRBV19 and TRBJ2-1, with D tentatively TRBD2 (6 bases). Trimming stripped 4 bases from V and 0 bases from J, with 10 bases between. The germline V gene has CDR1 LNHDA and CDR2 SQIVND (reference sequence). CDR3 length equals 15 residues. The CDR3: CASSTSGSSYNEQFF. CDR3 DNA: TGTGCCAGTAGTACAAGCGGGTCCTCCTACAATGAGCAGTTCTTC.

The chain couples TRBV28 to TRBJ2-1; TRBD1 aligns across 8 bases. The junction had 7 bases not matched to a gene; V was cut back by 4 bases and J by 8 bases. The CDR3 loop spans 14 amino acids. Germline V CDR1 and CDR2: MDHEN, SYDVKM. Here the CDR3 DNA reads TGTGCCAGCAGTTCCGGACAGGGAGGCGATGAGCAGTTCTTC. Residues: CASSSGQGGDEQFF. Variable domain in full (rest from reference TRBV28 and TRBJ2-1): DVKVTQSSRYLVKRTGEKVFLECVQDMDHENMFWYRQDPGLGLRLIYFSYDVKMKEKGDIPEGYSVSREKKERFSLILESASTNQTSMYLCASSSGQGGDEQFFGPGTRLTVL.

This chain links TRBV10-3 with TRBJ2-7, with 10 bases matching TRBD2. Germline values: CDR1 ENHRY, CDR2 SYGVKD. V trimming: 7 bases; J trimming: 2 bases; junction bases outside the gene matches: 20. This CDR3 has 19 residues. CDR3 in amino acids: CAIKQPLTSGETGAYEQYF. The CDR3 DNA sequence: TGTGCCATCAAACAGCCCCTAACTAGCGGGGAAACTGGGGCCTACGAGCAGTACTTC.

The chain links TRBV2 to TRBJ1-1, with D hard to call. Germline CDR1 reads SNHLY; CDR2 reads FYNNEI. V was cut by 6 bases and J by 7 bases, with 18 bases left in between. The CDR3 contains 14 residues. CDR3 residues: CASREPKALGEAFF. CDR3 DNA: TGTGCCAGCAGAGAACCTAAAGCTTTGGGTGAAGCTTTCTTT.

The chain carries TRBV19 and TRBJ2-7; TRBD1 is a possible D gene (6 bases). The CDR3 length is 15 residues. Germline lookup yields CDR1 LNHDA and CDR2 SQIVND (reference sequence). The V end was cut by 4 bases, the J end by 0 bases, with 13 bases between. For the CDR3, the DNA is TGTGCCAGTAGTAAAACGACAGGATACTCCTACGAGCAGTACTTC. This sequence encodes CASSKTTGYSYEQYF.

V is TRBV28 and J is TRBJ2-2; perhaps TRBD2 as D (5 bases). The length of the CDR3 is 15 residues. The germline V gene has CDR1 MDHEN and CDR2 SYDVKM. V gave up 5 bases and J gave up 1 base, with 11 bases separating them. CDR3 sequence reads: CASSHRSGNTGELFF. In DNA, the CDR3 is TGTGCCAGCAGTCACAGAAGCGGGAACACCGGGGAGCTGTTTTTT.

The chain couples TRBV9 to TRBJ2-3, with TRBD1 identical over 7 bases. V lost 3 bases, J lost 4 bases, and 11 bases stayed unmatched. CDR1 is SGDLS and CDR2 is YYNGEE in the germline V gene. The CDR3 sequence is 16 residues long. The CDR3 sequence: CASSETRSTGPDTQYF. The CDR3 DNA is TGTGCCAGCAGCGAGACCCGTTCGACAGGGCCAGATACGCAGTATTTT.

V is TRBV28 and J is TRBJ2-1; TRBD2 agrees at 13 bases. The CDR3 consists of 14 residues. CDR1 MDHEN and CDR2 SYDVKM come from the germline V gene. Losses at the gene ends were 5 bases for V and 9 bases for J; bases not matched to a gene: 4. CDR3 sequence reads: CASSQGLAGTEQFF. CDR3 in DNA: TGTGCCAGCAGTCAGGGACTAGCGGGAACTGAGCAGTTCTTC.

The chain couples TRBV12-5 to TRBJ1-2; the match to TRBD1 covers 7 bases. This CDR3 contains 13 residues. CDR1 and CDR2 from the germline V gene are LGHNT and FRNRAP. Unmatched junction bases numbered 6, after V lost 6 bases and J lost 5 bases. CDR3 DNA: TGTGCTAGTGGACTCGACAGGGAGTATGGCTACACCTTC. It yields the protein CASGLDREYGYTF.

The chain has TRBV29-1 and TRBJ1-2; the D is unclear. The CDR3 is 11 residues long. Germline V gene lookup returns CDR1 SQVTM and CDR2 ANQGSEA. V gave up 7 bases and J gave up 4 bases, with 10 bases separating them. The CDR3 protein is CSALTSYGYTF. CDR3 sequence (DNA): TGCAGCGCCCTGACATCCTATGGCTACACCTTC.

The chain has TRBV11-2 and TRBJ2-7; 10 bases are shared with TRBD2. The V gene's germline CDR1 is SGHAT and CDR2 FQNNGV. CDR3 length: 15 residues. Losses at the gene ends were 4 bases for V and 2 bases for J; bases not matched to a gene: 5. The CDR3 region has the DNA TGTGCCAGCAGCTCACATCTAGCGGGGGCCTACGAGCAGTACTTC. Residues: CASSSHLAGAYEQYF.

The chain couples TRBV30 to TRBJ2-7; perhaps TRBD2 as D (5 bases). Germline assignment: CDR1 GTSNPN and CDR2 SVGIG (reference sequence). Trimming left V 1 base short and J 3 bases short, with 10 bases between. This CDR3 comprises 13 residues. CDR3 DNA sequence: TGTGCCTGGAGTGGGGTCGGGGTCTACGAGCAGTACTTC. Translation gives CAWSGVGVYEQYF.

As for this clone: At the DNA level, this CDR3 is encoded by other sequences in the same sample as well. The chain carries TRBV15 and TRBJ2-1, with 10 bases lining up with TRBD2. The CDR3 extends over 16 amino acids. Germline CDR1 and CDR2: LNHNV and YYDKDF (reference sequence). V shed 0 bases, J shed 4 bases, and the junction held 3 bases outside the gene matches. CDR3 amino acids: CATSRERTSGYNEQFF. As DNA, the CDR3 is TGTGCCACCAGCAGAGAACGGACTAGCGGATACAATGAGCAGTTCTTC.

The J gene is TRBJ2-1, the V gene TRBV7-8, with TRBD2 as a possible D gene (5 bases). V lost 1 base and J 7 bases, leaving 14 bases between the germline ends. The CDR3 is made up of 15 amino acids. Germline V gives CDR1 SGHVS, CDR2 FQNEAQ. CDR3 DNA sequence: TGTGCCAGCAGCTTAGTGGCACTAGTGTGGAATGAGCAGTTCTTC. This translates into CASSLVALVWNEQFF.

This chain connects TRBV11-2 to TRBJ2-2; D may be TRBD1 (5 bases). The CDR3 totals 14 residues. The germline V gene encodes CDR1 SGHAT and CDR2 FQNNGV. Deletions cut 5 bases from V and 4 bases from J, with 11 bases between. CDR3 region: CASSLPGFTGELFF. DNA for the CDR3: TGTGCCAGCAGCCTTCCAGGGTTCACCGGGGAGCTGTTTTTT.

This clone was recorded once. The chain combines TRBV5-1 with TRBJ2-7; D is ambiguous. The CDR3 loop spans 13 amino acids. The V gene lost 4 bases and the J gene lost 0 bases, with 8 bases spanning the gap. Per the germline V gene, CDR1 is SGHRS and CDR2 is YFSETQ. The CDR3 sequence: CASSPKPSYEQYF. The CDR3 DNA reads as TGCGCCAGCAGCCCCAAACCCTCCTACGAGCAGTACTTC.

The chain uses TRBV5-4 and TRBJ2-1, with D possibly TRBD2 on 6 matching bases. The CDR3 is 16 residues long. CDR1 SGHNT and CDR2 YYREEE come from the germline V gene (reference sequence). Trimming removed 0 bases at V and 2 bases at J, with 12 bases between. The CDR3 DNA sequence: TGTGCCAGCAGCTTGGAGGTCGGCGGGACCTACAATGAGCAGTTCTTC. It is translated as CASSLEVGGTYNEQFF.

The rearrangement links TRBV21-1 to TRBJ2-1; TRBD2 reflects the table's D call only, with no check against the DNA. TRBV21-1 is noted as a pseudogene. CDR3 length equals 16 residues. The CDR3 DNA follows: TGTGCCAGCAGCATAAGAAGCGCCTCAGAGGTCAATGAGCAGTTCTTC. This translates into CASSIRSASEVNEQFF.

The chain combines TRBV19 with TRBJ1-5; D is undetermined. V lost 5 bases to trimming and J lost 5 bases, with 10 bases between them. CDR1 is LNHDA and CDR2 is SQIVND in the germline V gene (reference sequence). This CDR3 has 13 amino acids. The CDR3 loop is CASSPRPDQPQHF. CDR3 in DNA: TGTGCCAGTAGTCCCAGGCCAGATCAGCCCCAGCATTTT.

The CDR3 nucleotides read TGTGCCTGGAGTGTGAACGGACAGGGGGGAGTAACAGATACGCAGTATTTT. The encoded protein is CAWSVNGQGGVTDTQYF. This chain connects TRBV30 to TRBJ2-3; 10 positions match TRBD1. Germline loops: CDR1 GTSNPN, CDR2 SVGIG (reference sequence). V lost 0 bases, J lost 3 bases, and 9 bases stayed unmatched. The CDR3 has 17 amino acids.

The CDR3 bases are TGCGCCAGCAGCCCCGCCGACCGAGAAGGACAAGCCTACGAGCAGTACTTC. This encodes CASSPADREGQAYEQYF. The chain combines TRBV5-1 with TRBJ2-7, with D perhaps matching TRBD1 (5 bases). Deletions cut 4 bases from V and 2 bases from J, with 22 bases between. Per the germline V gene, CDR1 is SGHRS and CDR2 is YFSETQ. The CDR3 length is 17 residues.

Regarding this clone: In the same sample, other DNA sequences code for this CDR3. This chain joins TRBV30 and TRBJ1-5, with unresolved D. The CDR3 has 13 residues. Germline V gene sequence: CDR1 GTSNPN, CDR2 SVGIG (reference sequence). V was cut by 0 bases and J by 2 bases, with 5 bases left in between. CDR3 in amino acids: CAWSVEGNQPQHF. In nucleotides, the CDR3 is TGTGCCTGGAGTGTTGAGGGCAATCAGCCCCAGCATTTT. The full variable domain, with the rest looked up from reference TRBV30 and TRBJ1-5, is SQTIHQWPATLVQPVGSPLSLECTVEGTSNPNLYWYRQAAGRGLQLLFYSVGIGQISSEVPQNLSASRPQDRQFILSSKKLLLSDSGFYLCAWSVEGNQPQHFGDGTRLSIL.

The CDR3 bases are TGTGCCAGCAGCCGGGCGGTCTACGAGCAGTACTTC. Protein product: CASSRAVYEQYF. The J gene is TRBJ2-5, the V gene TRBV7-8; D not certain. The J call is in doubt because the DNA end fits TRBJ2-7 better. Germline CDR1 and CDR2: SGHVS and FQNEAQ. CDR3 length: 12 amino acids.

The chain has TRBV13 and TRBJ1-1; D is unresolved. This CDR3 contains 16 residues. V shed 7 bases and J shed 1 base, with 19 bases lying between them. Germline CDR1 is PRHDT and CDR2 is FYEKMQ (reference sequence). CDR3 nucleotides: TGTGCCAGCACCCCTGAAACCGTAGTTCCGAACACTGAAGCTTTCTTT. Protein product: CASTPETVVPNTEAFF.